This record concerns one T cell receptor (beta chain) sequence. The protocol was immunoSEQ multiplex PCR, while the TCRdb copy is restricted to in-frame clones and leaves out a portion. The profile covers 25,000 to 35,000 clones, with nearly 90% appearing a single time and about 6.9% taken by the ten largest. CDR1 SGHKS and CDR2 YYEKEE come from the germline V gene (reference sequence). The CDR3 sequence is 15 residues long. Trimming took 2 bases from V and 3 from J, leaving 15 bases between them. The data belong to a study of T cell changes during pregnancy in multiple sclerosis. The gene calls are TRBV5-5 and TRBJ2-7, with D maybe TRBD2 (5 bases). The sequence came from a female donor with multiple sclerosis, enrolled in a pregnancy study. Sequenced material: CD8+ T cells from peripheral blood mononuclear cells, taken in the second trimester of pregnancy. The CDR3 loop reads CASSFPETAGYEQYF. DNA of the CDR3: TGTGCCAGCAGCTTTCCAGAGACGGCGGGCTACGAGCAGTACTTC.